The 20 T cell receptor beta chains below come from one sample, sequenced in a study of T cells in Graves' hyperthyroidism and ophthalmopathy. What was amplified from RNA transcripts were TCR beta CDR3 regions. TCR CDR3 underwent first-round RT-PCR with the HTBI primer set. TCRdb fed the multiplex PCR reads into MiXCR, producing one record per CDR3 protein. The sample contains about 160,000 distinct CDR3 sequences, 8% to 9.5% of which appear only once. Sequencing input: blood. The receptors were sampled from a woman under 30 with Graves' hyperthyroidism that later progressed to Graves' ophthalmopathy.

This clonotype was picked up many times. The CDR3 coding sequence is TGTGCCAGCAGCTTAGGATCAGGGGCTGGAAACACCATATATTTT. Translated, it gives CASSLGSGAGNTIYF. The chain links TRBV11-2 to TRBJ1-3; TRBD1 might be the D (6 bases). V lost 1 base, J lost 2 bases, and 9 bases lay in between. This CDR3 contains 15 residues. Germline CDR1 reads SGHAT; CDR2 reads FQNNGV.

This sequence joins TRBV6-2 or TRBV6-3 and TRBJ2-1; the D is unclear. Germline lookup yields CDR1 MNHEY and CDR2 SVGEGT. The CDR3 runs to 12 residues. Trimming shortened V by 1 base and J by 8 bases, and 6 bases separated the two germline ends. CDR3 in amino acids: CASSYYEDEQFF. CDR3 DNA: TGTGCCAGCAGTTACTATGAAGATGAGCAGTTCTTC.

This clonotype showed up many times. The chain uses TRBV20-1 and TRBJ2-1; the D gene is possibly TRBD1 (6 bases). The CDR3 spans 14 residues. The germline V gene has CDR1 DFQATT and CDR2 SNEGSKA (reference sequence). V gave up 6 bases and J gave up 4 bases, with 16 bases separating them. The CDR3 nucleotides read TGCAGTGCCGCGACCCCACAGGGTTACAATGAGCAGTTCTTC. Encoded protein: CSAATPQGYNEQFF.

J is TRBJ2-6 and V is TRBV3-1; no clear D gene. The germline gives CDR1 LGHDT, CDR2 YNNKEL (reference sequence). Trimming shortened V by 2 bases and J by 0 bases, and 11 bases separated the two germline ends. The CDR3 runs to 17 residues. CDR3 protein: CASSQYLLRSGANVLTF. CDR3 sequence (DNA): TGTGCCAGCAGCCAATATCTTCTACGCTCTGGGGCCAACGTCCTGACTTTC.

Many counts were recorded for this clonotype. The CDR3 spells CASSPETRAGFGETQYF. In DNA form, the CDR3 reads TGTGCCAGCAGTCCCGAAACTCGCGCAGGATTTGGAGAGACCCAGTACTTC. The chain uses TRBV28 and TRBJ2-5, with D uncertain. With 5 bases removed from V and 4 bases from J, the gap between germline ends came to 23 bases. Germline-derived CDR1 and CDR2 are MDHEN and SYDVKM. CDR3 size: 17 residues.

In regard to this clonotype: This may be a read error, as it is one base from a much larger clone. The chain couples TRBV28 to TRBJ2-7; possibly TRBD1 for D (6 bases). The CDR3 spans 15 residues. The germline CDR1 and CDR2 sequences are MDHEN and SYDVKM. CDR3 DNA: TGTGCCAGCAGTTTCAGGGGACGGGGTTCGTACGAGCGGTACTTC. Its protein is CASSFRGRGSYERYF.

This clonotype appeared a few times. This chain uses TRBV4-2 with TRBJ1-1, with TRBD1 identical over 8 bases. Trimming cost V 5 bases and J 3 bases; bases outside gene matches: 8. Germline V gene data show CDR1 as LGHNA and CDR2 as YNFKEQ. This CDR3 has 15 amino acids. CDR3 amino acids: CASSLPTGEDTEAFF. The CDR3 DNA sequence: TGTGCCAGCAGCTTGCCGACAGGGGAGGACACTGAAGCTTTCTTT.

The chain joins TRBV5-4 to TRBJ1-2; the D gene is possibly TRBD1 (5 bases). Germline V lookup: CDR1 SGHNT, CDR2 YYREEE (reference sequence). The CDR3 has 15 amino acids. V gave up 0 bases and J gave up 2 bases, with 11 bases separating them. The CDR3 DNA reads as TGTGCCAGCAGCTTGGGCGGGGCAGGCAACTATGGCTACACCTTC. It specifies CASSLGGAGNYGYTF.

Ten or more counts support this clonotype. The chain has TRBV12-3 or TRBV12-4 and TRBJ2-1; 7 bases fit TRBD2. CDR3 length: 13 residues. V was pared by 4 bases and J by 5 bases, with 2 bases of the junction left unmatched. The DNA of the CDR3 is TGTGCCAGCAGTTGGCTAGCGGACAATGAGCAGTTCTTC. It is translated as CASSWLADNEQFF.

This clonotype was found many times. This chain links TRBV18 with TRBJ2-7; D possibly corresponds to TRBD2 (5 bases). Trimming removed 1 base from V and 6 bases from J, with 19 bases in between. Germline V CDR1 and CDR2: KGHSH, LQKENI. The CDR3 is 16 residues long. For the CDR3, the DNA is TGTGCCAGCTCACCACGCCAGCTAGCTTCGAGCTCCGAGCAGTACTTC. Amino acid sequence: CASSPRQLASSSEQYF.

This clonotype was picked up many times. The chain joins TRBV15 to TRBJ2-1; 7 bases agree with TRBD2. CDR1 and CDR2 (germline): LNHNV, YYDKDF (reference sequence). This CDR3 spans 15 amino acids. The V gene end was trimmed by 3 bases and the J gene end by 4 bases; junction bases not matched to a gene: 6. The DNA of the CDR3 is TGTGCCACCAGCAGTGGGCTAGCGGAGTACAATGAGCAGTTCTTC. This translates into CATSSGLAEYNEQFF.

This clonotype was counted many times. CDR3 protein: CASSQGLGELFF. DNA of the CDR3: TGTGCCAGCAGCCAGGGACTCGGGGAGCTGTTTTTT. The rearrangement links TRBV2 to TRBJ2-2, with D perhaps matching TRBD2 (6 bases). The CDR3 has 12 residues. Trimming took 6 bases from V and 7 from J, leaving 9 bases between them. Germline lookup yields CDR1 SNHLY and CDR2 FYNNEI. Using reference TRBV2 and TRBJ2-2 for the parts outside the CDR3, the full variable domain is EPEVTQTPSHQVTQMGQEVILRCVPISNHLYFYWYRQILGQKVEFLVSFYNNEISEKSEIFDDQFSVERPDGSNFTLKIRSTKLEDSAMYFCASSQGLGELFFGEGSRLTVL.

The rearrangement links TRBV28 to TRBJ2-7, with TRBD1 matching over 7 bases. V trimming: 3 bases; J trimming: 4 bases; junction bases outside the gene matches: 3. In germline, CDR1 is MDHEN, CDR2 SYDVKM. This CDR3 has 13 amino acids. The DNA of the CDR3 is TGTGCCAGCAGTTTTGCGACAGGGTACGAGCAGTACTTC. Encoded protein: CASSFATGYEQYF.

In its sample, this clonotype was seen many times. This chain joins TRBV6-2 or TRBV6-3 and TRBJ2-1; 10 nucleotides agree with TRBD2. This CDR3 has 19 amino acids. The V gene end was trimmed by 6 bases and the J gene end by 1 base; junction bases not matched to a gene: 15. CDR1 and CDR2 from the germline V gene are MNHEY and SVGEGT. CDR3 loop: CASRYPSSGRALSYNEQFF. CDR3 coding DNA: TGTGCCAGCAGATACCCGAGCAGCGGGAGGGCCCTTTCCTACAATGAGCAGTTCTTC.

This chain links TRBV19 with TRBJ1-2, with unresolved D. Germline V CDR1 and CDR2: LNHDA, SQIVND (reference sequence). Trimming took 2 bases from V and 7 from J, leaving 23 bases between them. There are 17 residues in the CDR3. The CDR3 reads CASSIHSRGPVGGGYTF. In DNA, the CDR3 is TGTGCCAGTAGTATACACAGTCGAGGACCGGTTGGAGGTGGCTACACCTTC.

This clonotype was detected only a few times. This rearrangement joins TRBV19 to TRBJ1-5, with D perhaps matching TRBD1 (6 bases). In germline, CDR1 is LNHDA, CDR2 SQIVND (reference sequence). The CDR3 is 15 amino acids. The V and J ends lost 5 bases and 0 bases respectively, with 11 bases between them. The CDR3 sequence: CASSGTYNSNQPQHF. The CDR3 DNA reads TGTGCCAGTAGTGGGACATATAATAGCAATCAGCCCCAGCATTTT. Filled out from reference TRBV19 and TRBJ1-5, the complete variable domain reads DGGITQSPKYLFRKEGQNVTLSCEQNLNHDAMYWYRQDPGQGLRLIYYSQIVNDFQKGDIAEGYSVSREKKESFPLTVTSAQKNPTAFYLCASSGTYNSNQPQHFGDGTRLSIL.

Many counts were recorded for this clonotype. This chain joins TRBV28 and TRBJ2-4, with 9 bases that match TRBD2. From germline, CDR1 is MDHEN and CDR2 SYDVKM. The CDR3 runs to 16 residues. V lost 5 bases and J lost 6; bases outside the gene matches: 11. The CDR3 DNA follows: TGTGCCAGCAGTCCCCGTGAGTGGCGGGGGGGAAACATTCAGTACTTC. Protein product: CASSPREWRGGNIQYF.

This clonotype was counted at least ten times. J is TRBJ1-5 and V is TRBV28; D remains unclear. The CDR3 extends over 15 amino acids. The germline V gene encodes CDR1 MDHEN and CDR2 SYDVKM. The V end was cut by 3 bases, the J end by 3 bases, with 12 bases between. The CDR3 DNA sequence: TGTGCCAGCAGTTTTCTCTGGGTCTACAATCAGCCCCAGCATTTT. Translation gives CASSFLWVYNQPQHF.

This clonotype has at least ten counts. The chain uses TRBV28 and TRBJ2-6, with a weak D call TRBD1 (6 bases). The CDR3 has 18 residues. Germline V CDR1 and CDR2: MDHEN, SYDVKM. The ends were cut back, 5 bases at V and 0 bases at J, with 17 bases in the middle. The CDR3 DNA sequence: TGTGCCAGCAGTCACGCCGGGACACGAATCTCTGGGGCCAACGTCCTGACTTTC. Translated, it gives CASSHAGTRISGANVLTF.

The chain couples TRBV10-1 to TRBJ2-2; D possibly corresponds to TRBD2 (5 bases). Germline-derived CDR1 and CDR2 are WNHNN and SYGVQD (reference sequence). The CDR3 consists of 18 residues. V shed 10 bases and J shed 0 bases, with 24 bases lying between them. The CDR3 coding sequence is TGCGCCACCTCAAACGGTCCGGGGTATCCGACGAACACCGGGGAGCTGTTTTTT. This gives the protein CATSNGPGYPTNTGELFF.